What follows describes a single T cell receptor beta chain. Sequencing used immunoSEQ multiplex PCR; TCRdb keeps in-frame clones, though not all of them. The sample lists 1.5 million to 2.5 million clones; 85% to 95% were seen once. The entry originates in a study of shared clonotypes between healthy human individuals. Germline loops: CDR1 SGHDT, CDR2 YYEEEE. The CDR3 is 12 amino acids. The V gene lost 2 bases and the J gene lost 6 bases, with 9 bases spanning the gap. Naive CD8 cells were CD45RO-negative, positively selected for CCR7, excluding terminally differentiated effector memory CD45RA+ cells.

The sample comprised naive CD8+ T cells sorted from blood. The chain recombines TRBV5-6 with TRBJ2-7; D remains unclear. The TCR sequence derives from a man younger than 30 in good health. CDR3 protein: CASSFGRSEQYF. The CDR3 DNA reads TGTGCCAGCAGCTTTGGACGATCCGAGCAGTACTTC.